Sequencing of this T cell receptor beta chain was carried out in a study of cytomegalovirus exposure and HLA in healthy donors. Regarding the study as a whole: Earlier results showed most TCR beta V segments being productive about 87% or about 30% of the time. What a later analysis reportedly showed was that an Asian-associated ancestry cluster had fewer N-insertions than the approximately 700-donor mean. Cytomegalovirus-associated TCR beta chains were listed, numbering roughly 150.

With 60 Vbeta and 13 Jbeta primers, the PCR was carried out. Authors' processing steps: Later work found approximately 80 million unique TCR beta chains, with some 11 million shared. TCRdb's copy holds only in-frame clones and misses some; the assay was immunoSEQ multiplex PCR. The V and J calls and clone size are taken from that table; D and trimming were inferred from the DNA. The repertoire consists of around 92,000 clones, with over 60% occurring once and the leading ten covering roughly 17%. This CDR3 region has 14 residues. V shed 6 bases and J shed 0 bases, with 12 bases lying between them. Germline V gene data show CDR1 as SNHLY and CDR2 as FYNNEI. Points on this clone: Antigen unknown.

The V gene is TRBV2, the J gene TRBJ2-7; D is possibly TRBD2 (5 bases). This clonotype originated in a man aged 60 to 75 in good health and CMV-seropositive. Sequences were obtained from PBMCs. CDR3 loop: CASRRVGLSYEQYF. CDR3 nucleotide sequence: TGTGCCAGCAGGCGGGTTGGTCTCTCCTACGAGCAGTACTTC. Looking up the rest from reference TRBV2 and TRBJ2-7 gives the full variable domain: EPEVTQTPSHQVTQMGQEVILRCVPISNHLYFYWYRQILGQKVEFLVSFYNNEISEKSEIFDDQFSVERPDGSNFTLKIRSTKLEDSAMYFCASRRVGLSYEQYFGPGTRLTVT.